Below are 2 T cell receptor beta chains sequenced from a single sample in a study of CD8+ T cells in alopecia areata. Following extraction, RNA underwent reverse transcription to cDNA, which served as the sequencing template. Only in-frame clones appear in the TCRdb table, and some are missing; sequencing was by immunoSEQ multiplex PCR. The sample consists of approximately 100,000 clones, about 60% of them appearing once. Treatment noted: oral pan-JAK inhibitor, 5-10 mg twice daily. The input for sequencing was CD8+ T cells sorted from blood, taken at approximately week 56, from a patient treated with tofacitinib. These TCRs come from a human donor with alopecia areata.

This clone has more than one count but fewer than ten. This chain links TRBV29-1 with TRBJ2-7; possibly TRBD1 for D (7 bases). Per germline, CDR1 SQVTM and CDR2 ANQGSEA. This CDR3 has 12 amino acids. V was trimmed by 5 bases and J by 4 bases, leaving 12 bases between them. This CDR3 reads CSVRRGRYEQYF. DNA of the CDR3: TGCAGCGTTAGGAGGGGGCGGTACGAGCAGTACTTC.

V is TRBV6-5 and J is TRBJ1-4; D may be TRBD1 (5 bases). This CDR3 contains 15 residues. Germline CDR1 and CDR2: MNHEY and SVGAGI. Deletions cut 5 bases from V and 7 bases from J, with 17 bases between. The CDR3 region is CASSPRDGLIEKLFF. DNA for the CDR3: TGTGCCAGCAGTCCGCGGGACGGACTAATTGAAAAACTGTTTTTT.